Below are 23 T cell receptor beta chains sequenced from a single sample in a study of preoperative IRX-2 immunotherapy in early breast cancer. Sequenced by immunoSEQ multiplex PCR; TCRdb stores in-frame clones only, minus some. This table has tens of thousands of clones, roughly 95% appearing once. The treatment here: preoperative locoregional IRX-2 cytokine immunotherapy. The biological material was taken from a patient treated with IRX-2 immunotherapy. The origin of the receptors is a human donor with breast cancer.

CDR3 sequence (DNA): TGTGCCAGCAGTAGCAATAGGGGGACCCACTCTGGGGCCAACGTCCTGACTTTC. Translating it yields CASSSNRGTHSGANVLTF. This chain connects TRBV27 to TRBJ2-6, with D maybe TRBD1 (6 bases). CDR1 is MNHEY and CDR2 is SMNVEV in the germline V gene (reference sequence). The V end was cut by 5 bases, the J end by 0 bases, with 17 bases between. The CDR3 spans 18 residues.

The chain has TRBV19 and TRBJ2-3; 10 nucleotides agree with TRBD2. In germline, CDR1 is LNHDA, CDR2 SQIVND (reference sequence). V was pared by 11 bases and J by 1 base, with 3 bases of the junction left unmatched. The CDR3 contains 13 residues. CDR3 in amino acids: CAGGTSGTDTQYF. DNA of the CDR3: TGTGCCGGCGGGACTAGCGGCACAGATACGCAGTATTTT.

The chain has TRBV27 and TRBJ1-4, with 7 positions matching TRBD1. The CDR3 has 16 amino acids. Germline values: CDR1 MNHEY, CDR2 SMNVEV (reference sequence). Unmatched junction bases numbered 7, after V lost 6 bases and J lost 0 bases. The CDR3 protein is CASSLLGTATNEKLFF. The CDR3, as DNA: TGTGCCAGCAGCCTACTCGGGACAGCAACTAATGAAAAACTGTTTTTT.

J is TRBJ2-3 and V is TRBV7-3, with 9 bases that match TRBD2. V gave up 5 bases and J gave up 4 bases; unmatched junction bases: 4. The CDR3 consists of 14 residues. Germline-derived CDR1 and CDR2 are SGHTA and FQGTGA. This chain's CDR3 is CASSPGTSSDTQYF. In DNA, the CDR3 is TGTGCCAGCAGCCCGGGGACTAGCTCAGATACGCAGTATTTT. Filled out from reference TRBV7-3 and TRBJ2-3, the complete variable domain reads GAGVSQTPSNKVTEKGKYVELRCDPISGHTALYWYRQSLGQGPEFLIYFQGTGAADDSGLPNDRFFAVRPEGSVSTLKIQRTERGDSAVYLCASSPGTSSDTQYFGPGTRLTVL.

This rearrangement joins TRBV6-5 to TRBJ2-1; D gene uncertain. The CDR3 is 15 amino acids. CDR1 is MNHEY, CDR2 SVGAGI, per germline. V was cut by 5 bases and J by 7 bases, with 18 bases left in between. The CDR3 reads CASSRSRVPFNEQFF. The CDR3 nucleotides read TGTGCCAGCAGTCGCTCTCGCGTCCCGTTTAATGAGCAGTTCTTC.

This chain joins TRBV29-1 and TRBJ2-1; 11 nucleotides agree with TRBD2. Trimming took 3 bases from V and 7 from J; bases not matched to a gene: 8. The germline CDR1 and CDR2 sequences are SQVTM and ANQGSEA. This CDR3 region has 15 residues. DNA for the CDR3: TGCAGCGTTGACCTTCTAGCGGGGGGCCCGAATGAGCAGTTCTTC. Amino acids: CSVDLLAGGPNEQFF.

The V call is TRBV15, the J call TRBJ2-7; TRBD1 agrees at 10 bases. CDR3 length equals 16 residues. Germline loops: CDR1 LNHNV, CDR2 YYDKDF (reference sequence). V shed 1 base and J 2 bases; nucleotides not matched to a gene: 5. Written as DNA, the CDR3 is TGTGCCACCAGCAGAGGGTCGACAGGGGGCCCCTACGAGCAGTACTTC. Residues: CATSRGSTGGPYEQYF.

V is TRBV5-4 and J is TRBJ2-5; 9 bases match TRBD2. Unmatched junction bases numbered 12, after V lost 4 bases and J lost 5 bases. Per the germline V gene, CDR1 is SGHNT and CDR2 is YYREEE (reference sequence). CDR3 length: 16 amino acids. The CDR3 reads CASSPGLAGARETQYF. In nucleotides, the CDR3 is TGTGCCAGCAGCCCGGGATTAGCGGGAGCTAGGGAGACCCAGTACTTC.

The genes are TRBV5-1 and TRBJ2-1; 8 bases are a match to TRBD2. V was clipped by 3 bases and J by 0 bases; unmatched bases: 2. This CDR3 has 15 residues. Germline loops: CDR1 SGHRS, CDR2 YFSETQ. CDR3 nucleotides: TGCGCCAGCAGCTACGGGGGGGGCTCCTACAATGAGCAGTTCTTC. Its translation: CASSYGGGSYNEQFF.

By its share, this clone is medium-sized. CDR3 protein: CASSRGASGYEQYF. DNA of the CDR3: TGTGCCAGCAGCCGGGGAGCTAGCGGCTACGAGCAGTACTTC. The rearrangement joins TRBV6-5 to TRBJ2-7; 7 bases match TRBD2. V shed 6 bases and J 3 bases; nucleotides not matched to a gene: 8. This CDR3 spans 14 amino acids. The V gene's germline CDR1 is MNHEY and CDR2 SVGAGI.

This rearrangement joins TRBV21-1 to TRBJ2-7; whether TRBD1, the table's D call, matches the DNA was not checked. TRBV21-1 is a documented pseudogene. This CDR3 has 12 residues. The CDR3 is CASSSQTYEQYF. The CDR3 nucleotides are TGTGCCAGCAGCAGTCAGACCTACGAGCAGTACTTC.

The chain employs TRBV4-3 and TRBJ2-3; D possibly corresponds to TRBD1 (7 bases). Per the germline V gene, CDR1 is LGHNA and CDR2 is YSLEER. The CDR3 is made up of 15 amino acids. The V gene lost 1 base and the J gene lost 6 bases, with 14 bases spanning the gap. CDR3 loop: CASSQAGGLPDTQYF. The CDR3, as DNA: TGCGCCAGCAGCCAAGCAGGGGGGCTACCCGATACGCAGTATTTT.

The V gene is TRBV6-1, the J gene TRBJ2-2, with TRBD2 matching over 8 bases. The germline CDR1 and CDR2 sequences are MNHNS and SASEGT. Trimming at V came to 1 base and at J to 1 base, leaving 8 bases not matched to a gene. CDR3 length: 18 amino acids. The CDR3 coding sequence is TGTGCCAGCAGTGAAGTCCCGGGAGGGCCGTTGAACACCGGGGAGCTGTTTTTT. It translates to CASSEVPGGPLNTGELFF.

The chain uses TRBV7-9 and TRBJ2-3, with 8 nucleotides matching TRBD1. Germline V lookup: CDR1 SEHNR, CDR2 FQNEAQ (reference sequence). With 5 bases clipped from V and 6 bases from J, the junction kept 13 bases outside the gene matches. The CDR3 has 16 residues. The CDR3 DNA reads TGTGCCAGCAGCCGGGGACAGGTAAAACAGGGGGATACGCAGTATTTT. Encoded protein: CASSRGQVKQGDTQYF. Full variable domain (missing parts from reference TRBV7-9 and TRBJ2-3): DTGVSQNPRHKITKRGQNVTFRCDPISEHNRLYWYRQTLGQGPEFLTYFQNEAQLEKSRLLSDRFSAERPKGSFSTLEIQRTEQGDSAMYLCASSRGQVKQGDTQYFGPGTRLTVL.

The CDR3, as DNA: TGTGCCAGCAGCTTTACCCGAGCGGGGGGACAAGAGACCCAGTACTTC. This gives the protein CASSFTRAGGQETQYF. The chain joins TRBV11-2 to TRBJ2-5; TRBD2 aligns across 9 bases. CDR3 size: 16 residues. Germline V gives CDR1 SGHAT, CDR2 FQNNGV. V was clipped by 3 bases and J by 2 bases; unmatched bases: 7.

This sequence joins TRBV9 and TRBJ2-7; 11 bases align to TRBD2. Germline lookup yields CDR1 SGDLS and CDR2 YYNGEE. The CDR3 length is 15 residues. V lost 2 bases and J lost 5; bases outside the gene matches: 6. The CDR3 reads CASSVTLAGVDEQYF. CDR3 bases: TGTGCCAGCAGCGTCACACTAGCGGGAGTTGACGAGCAGTACTTC.

V is TRBV9 and J is TRBJ2-7; 9 nucleotides agree with TRBD2. V lost 3 bases, J lost 6 bases, and 10 bases stayed unmatched. This CDR3 is built from 15 residues. CDR1 SGDLS and CDR2 YYNGEE come from the germline V gene. CDR3 bases: TGTGCCAGCAGCGCGACTGGGACTAGCAGATCCGAGCAGTACTTC. Translating it yields CASSATGTSRSEQYF.

The chain links TRBV6-5 to TRBJ1-2; 7 nucleotides align to TRBD1. Germline CDR1 reads MNHEY; CDR2 reads SVGAGI. Trimming at V came to 0 bases and at J to 6 bases, leaving 7 bases not matched to a gene. The CDR3 totals 15 residues. CDR3 loop: CASSYSPRRGDGYTF. CDR3 in DNA: TGTGCCAGCAGTTACTCGCCGCGCAGGGGGGATGGCTACACCTTC.

The chain combines TRBV6-5 with TRBJ1-2, with D perhaps matching TRBD1 (6 bases). The CDR3 loop spans 15 amino acids. V was clipped by 7 bases and J by 4 bases, with 19 bases between them. CDR1 and CDR2 from the germline V gene are MNHEY and SVGAGI. The CDR3 sequence: CASIKTGRGSYGYTF. The CDR3 DNA reads TGTGCCAGCATTAAAACAGGGAGGGGCTCCTATGGCTACACCTTC.

The chain couples TRBV11-2 to TRBJ1-1; D is undetermined. With 2 bases removed from V and 2 bases from J, the gap between germline ends came to 21 bases. Germline CDR1 is SGHAT and CDR2 is FQNNGV. This CDR3 is built from 18 residues. The CDR3 loop is CASSLPTPTRDINTEAFF. The CDR3 DNA is TGTGCCAGCAGCTTACCGACACCAACACGCGACATAAACACTGAAGCTTTCTTT.

The V gene is TRBV20-1, the J gene TRBJ2-7, with a tentative D call TRBD2 (5 bases). Germline V gene data show CDR1 as DFQATT and CDR2 as SNEGSKA (reference sequence). Trimming removed 4 bases from V and 2 bases from J, with 6 bases in between. The CDR3 length is 11 residues. The CDR3 sequence: CSAIGTYEQYF. CDR3 bases: TGCAGTGCTATCGGGACCTACGAGCAGTACTTC.

The chain joins TRBV15 to TRBJ1-3; 7 bases map to TRBD1. From germline, CDR1 is LNHNV and CDR2 YYDKDF (reference sequence). This CDR3 is built from 15 residues. V was pared by 1 base and J by 3 bases, with 3 bases of the junction left unmatched. The CDR3 nucleotides are TGTGCCACCAGCAGAGGCCAGGGGGATGGAAACACCATATATTTT. Translation gives CATSRGQGDGNTIYF.

V and J are TRBV10-1 and TRBJ1-3; the D gene is possibly TRBD1 (5 bases). The V end lost 8 bases, the J end lost 0 bases, and 14 bases lay between the germline ends. The V gene's germline CDR1 is WNHNN and CDR2 SYGVQD (reference sequence). This CDR3 is built from 15 residues. The CDR3 reads CASREGWSSGNTIYF. CDR3 coding DNA: TGCGCCAGCCGAGAGGGGTGGAGCTCTGGAAACACCATATATTTT.